These 10 T cell receptor beta chains share one sample of origin, sequenced in a study of T cells in Graves' hyperthyroidism and ophthalmopathy. TCR beta CDR3 sequences were amplified from RNA transcripts. Primed by the HTBI set, a first-round RT-PCR was run on the TCR CDR3. TCRdb reprocessed the multiplex PCR reads via MiXCR and lists one record per CDR3 protein. This table holds 600,000 to 850,000 distinct CDR3 sequences, roughly a sixth found once. The sequencing sample was made of blood. Receptor source: a woman aged 50 to 60 with Graves' hyperthyroidism that later progressed to Graves' ophthalmopathy.

This clonotype came up a few times. V is TRBV12-3 or TRBV12-4 and J is TRBJ2-5, with 7 bases aligning to TRBD2. V lost 6 bases to trimming and J lost 2 bases; unmatched junction nucleotides: 6. CDR3 length: 14 residues. This chain's CDR3 is CASRSELAQETQYF. The DNA of the CDR3 is TGTGCCAGCAGATCAGAACTAGCGCAAGAGACCCAGTACTTC.

This clonotype was detected many times. The V call is TRBV5-1, the J call TRBJ1-1; the D is unclear. Looked up from germline, CDR1 is SGHRS and CDR2 is YFSETQ. The CDR3 sequence is 13 residues long. Trimming cost V 0 bases and J 11 bases, with 14 bases left between them. The CDR3 region is CASSLARADLAFF. CDR3 nucleotide sequence: TGCGCCAGCAGCTTGGCACGGGCAGATTTGGCTTTCTTT.

Only a few counts were recorded for this clonotype. The V call is TRBV20-1, the J call TRBJ2-4; D is uncertain. This CDR3 comprises 14 residues. CDR1 and CDR2 from the germline V gene are DFQATT and SNEGSKA (reference sequence). V shed 5 bases and J shed 4 bases, with 15 bases lying between them. DNA of the CDR3: TGCAGTGCTCGCAGTTTGGCCGGAAAAAACATTCAGTACTTC. Translation: CSARSLAGKNIQYF.

J is TRBJ1-4 and V is TRBV18; no firm D call. The CDR3 has 14 residues. The V end was cut by 2 bases, the J end by 6 bases, with 10 bases between. Germline CDR1 reads KGHSH; CDR2 reads LQKENI. The CDR3 DNA reads TGTGCCAGCTCACCAGGCTACAGAGATGAAAAACTGTTTTTT. As protein: CASSPGYRDEKLFF.

The chain recombines TRBV18 with TRBJ1-5; TRBD1 might be the D (6 bases). Germline V gives CDR1 KGHSH, CDR2 LQKENI. Trimming shortened V by 4 bases and J by 7 bases, and 14 bases separated the two germline ends. This CDR3 is 14 amino acids long. The CDR3 protein is CASSRSQGLQPQHF. The CDR3 coding sequence is TGTGCCAGCTCACGATCCCAGGGGTTGCAGCCCCAGCATTTT.

This clonotype was seen a handful of times. The genes are TRBV6-2 or TRBV6-3 and TRBJ1-1; possibly TRBD1 for D (5 bases). Per germline, CDR1 MNHEY and CDR2 SVGEGT. Deletions cut 2 bases from V and 1 base from J, with 14 bases between. This CDR3 has 16 amino acids. CDR3 residues: CASSYPSGGGNTEAFF. CDR3 coding DNA: TGTGCCAGCAGTTACCCGTCTGGCGGGGGGAACACTGAAGCTTTCTTT.

This clonotype was seen a handful of times. The chain uses TRBV7-2 and TRBJ1-4; tentative D call: TRBD1 (5 bases). This CDR3 has 14 residues. CDR1 and CDR2 from the germline V gene are SGHTA and FQGNSA. V lost 6 bases and J lost 7, with 15 bases in between. CDR3 amino acids: CASRLTYQGEKLFF. CDR3 in DNA: TGTGCCAGCAGACTAACTTACCAGGGTGAAAAACTGTTTTTT.

This sequence joins TRBV19 and TRBJ2-1; D assignment may be TRBD1 or TRBD2 (5 bases each). Trimming took off 1 base at V and 8 bases at J, with 9 bases between the two ends. The germline V gene has CDR1 LNHDA and CDR2 SQIVND (reference sequence). The CDR3 covers 13 residues. The CDR3 coding sequence is TGTGCCAGTAGTATAGTAGAGGGGTATGAGCAGTTCTTC. This sequence encodes CASSIVEGYEQFF.

The V gene is TRBV7-9, the J gene TRBJ2-1, with TRBD1 identical over 7 bases. CDR1 and CDR2 from the germline V gene are SEHNR and FQNEAQ (reference sequence). The CDR3 runs to 14 residues. After removal of 4 bases from V and 6 bases from J, the junction contained 6 bases not matched to a gene. The CDR3 sequence: CASSSGTAVNEQFF. DNA for the CDR3: TGTGCCAGCAGCTCCGGGACAGCAGTCAATGAGCAGTTCTTC. Combining the CDR3 with reference TRBV7-9 and TRBJ2-1 gives the whole variable domain DTGVSQNPRHKITKRGQNVTFRCDPISEHNRLYWYRQTLGQGPEFLTYFQNEAQLEKSRLLSDRFSAERPKGSFSTLEIQRTEQGDSAMYLCASSSGTAVNEQFFGPGTRLTVL.

The table lists this clonotype with many counts. V and J are TRBV12-3 or TRBV12-4 and TRBJ1-5; TRBD1 aligns across 8 bases. The junction had 5 bases not matched to a gene; V was cut back by 5 bases and J by 2 bases. This CDR3 has 15 amino acids. For the CDR3, the DNA is TGTGCCAGCAGTCAGGGGGCAGGTGGCAATCAGCCCCAGCATTTT. The encoded protein is CASSQGAGGNQPQHF.